Below, 18 T cell receptor beta chains from the same sample are listed, as sequenced in a study of tumour-infiltrating T cells in Burkitt lymphoma. The protocol was immunoSEQ multiplex PCR, while the TCRdb copy is restricted to in-frame clones and leaves out a portion. Here the sample spans roughly 15,000 clones, approximately 28% being singletons. Sequencing was performed on tumor tissue. The receptor set was obtained from a human donor with diffuse large B-cell lymphoma.

The chain links TRBV27 to TRBJ2-3; D not certain. CDR1 is MNHEY and CDR2 is SMNVEV in the germline V gene (reference sequence). This CDR3 contains 14 residues. V was clipped by 2 bases and J by 1 base, with 7 bases between them. CDR3 in amino acids: CASSLAGGTDTQYF. The DNA for the CDR3 is TGTGCCAGCAGTTTAGCTGGGGGCACAGATACGCAGTATTTT.

The chain combines TRBV19 with TRBJ2-2, with TRBD2 matching over 8 bases. V lost 6 bases to trimming and J lost 0 bases; unmatched junction nucleotides: 0. CDR3 size: 14 residues. From germline, CDR1 is LNHDA and CDR2 SQIVND (reference sequence). In nucleotides, the CDR3 is TGTGCCAGTAGGGGACTAGCGAACACCGGGGAGCTGTTTTTT. Its translation is CASRGLANTGELFF.

The chain carries TRBV5-4 and TRBJ1-1; the match to TRBD1 covers 7 bases. V gave up 6 bases and J gave up 1 base; unmatched junction bases: 6. Germline CDR1 reads SGHNT; CDR2 reads YYREEE (reference sequence). This CDR3 spans 14 amino acids. The CDR3 DNA reads TGTGCCAGCACTAAGGGGGCCAAGAACACTGAAGCTTTCTTT. It is translated as CASTKGAKNTEAFF.

This clone was seen more than once but under ten times. The chain recombines TRBV27 with TRBJ1-1, with 10 bases that match TRBD1. This CDR3 comprises 14 residues. V lost 8 bases and J lost 5; bases outside the gene matches: 8. From germline, CDR1 is MNHEY and CDR2 SMNVEV (reference sequence). The CDR3 nucleotides are TGTGCCAGCTCTGTGACAGGGGGCTTGACTGAAGCTTTCTTT. As protein: CASSVTGGLTEAFF.

The chain uses TRBV29-1 and TRBJ2-6; possible D gene TRBD1, 6 bases. This CDR3 has 15 amino acids. The V gene's germline CDR1 is SQVTM and CDR2 ANQGSEA. The ends were cut back, 4 bases at V and 2 bases at J, with 12 bases in the middle. The CDR3 sequence: CSVGQGLTGANVLTF. CDR3 nucleotides: TGCAGCGTTGGCCAGGGGCTGACTGGGGCCAACGTCCTGACTTTC.

The chain links TRBV29-1 to TRBJ2-3; 7 bases fit TRBD2. This CDR3 contains 13 residues. From germline, CDR1 is SQVTM and CDR2 ANQGSEA. After removal of 4 bases from V and 3 bases from J, the junction contained 4 bases not matched to a gene. The CDR3 DNA follows: TGCAGCGTTGTTGGCGGGAGTACAGATACGCAGTATTTT. Protein sequence: CSVVGGSTDTQYF.

The chain has TRBV6-8 and TRBJ1-3; 11 bases map to TRBD1. The CDR3 has 17 amino acids. Germline V lookup: CDR1 MNHGY, CDR2 SAAAGT. J gave up 9 bases and V 2 bases, and 12 bases lay outside the gene matches. The CDR3 DNA is TGTGCCAGCAGTTACCTTGGGACAGGGGGAGTATGCGCCACCATATATTTT. As protein: CASSYLGTGGVCATIYF.

This clone was picked up a small number of times. As DNA, the CDR3 is TGTGCCAGCAGCCCAGGGGGCTGGGAAACTAATGAAAAACTGTTTTTT. Translation: CASSPGGWETNEKLFF. V and J are TRBV9 and TRBJ1-4; 8 bases agree with TRBD1. The CDR3 covers 16 residues. Germline lookup yields CDR1 SGDLS and CDR2 YYNGEE. V was clipped by 4 bases and J by 1 base; unmatched bases: 6.

V and J are TRBV10-2 and TRBJ2-2; no firm D call. Germline V gene lookup returns CDR1 WSHSY and CDR2 SAAADI. Trimming shortened V by 7 bases and J by 0 bases, and 9 bases separated the two germline ends. The CDR3 contains 14 residues. CDR3 region: CASTPTANTGELFF. Here the CDR3 DNA reads TGCGCCAGCACCCCCACGGCGAACACCGGGGAGCTGTTTTTT.

By share, this clone ranks as medium-sized. The rearrangement links TRBV30 to TRBJ2-1; the match to TRBD2 covers 8 bases. CDR1 GTSNPN and CDR2 SVGIG come from the germline V gene (reference sequence). Trimming removed 2 bases from V and 4 bases from J; junction bases left unmatched: 4. The CDR3 loop spans 14 amino acids. The CDR3 is CAWSWASGYNEQFF. The CDR3, as DNA: TGTGCCTGGAGTTGGGCTAGCGGGTACAATGAGCAGTTCTTC.

This clone has only a few counts. The CDR3 bases are TGTGCCAGCAGTGAATTACAGGGGTCCGAGCAGTACTTC. Protein: CASSELQGSEQYF. This chain connects TRBV6-1 to TRBJ2-7; 7 bases fit TRBD1. Per germline, CDR1 MNHNS and CDR2 SASEGT. CDR3 length equals 13 residues. Germline trimming cut 2 bases from V and 6 bases from J; bases unmatched to any gene: 4.

The chain combines TRBV10-2 with TRBJ2-7, with 9 bases fitting TRBD2. J gave up 3 bases and V 0 bases, and 3 bases lay outside the gene matches. This CDR3 is built from 15 residues. Germline CDR1 WSHSY, CDR2 SAAADI. CDR3 nucleotides: TGCGCCAGCAGTGAGTCGTTTAGCGGGAGCTACGAGCAGTACTTC. Protein product: CASSESFSGSYEQYF.

Of note for this clone: The junction differs from germline at one of its ends, possibly a read error. Other DNA sequences in the same sample also yield this CDR3. This chain joins TRBV7-9 and TRBJ2-5; D tentatively reads TRBD1 or TRBD2 (5 bases each). The CDR3 spans 12 residues. CDR1 SEHNR and CDR2 FQNEAQ come from the germline V gene (reference sequence). Written as DNA, the CDR3 is TGTGCCAGCAGCAGGGACCAGGAGACCCAGTACTTC. It encodes CASSRDQETQYF.

This clone was seen a few times. The V gene is TRBV15, the J gene TRBJ1-3; D unclear. Germline CDR1 is LNHNV and CDR2 is YYDKDF (reference sequence). The CDR3 is 14 amino acids. The V end was cut by 1 base, the J end by 0 bases, with 4 bases between. Here the CDR3 reads CATSRGSSGNTIYF. CDR3 DNA: TGTGCCACCAGCAGAGGCAGCTCTGGAAACACCATATATTTT.

This clone has just a few counts. DNA for the CDR3: TGCGCCAGCAGCCAAGTTACGATGGCTGAAGCTTTCTTT. It is translated as CASSQVTMAEAFF. V usage is TRBV4-1 and J usage is TRBJ1-1; no reliable D call. With 1 base removed from V and 6 bases from J, the gap between germline ends came to 9 bases. The CDR3 loop spans 13 amino acids. Germline loops: CDR1 MGHRA, CDR2 YSYEKL.

This clone was seen a handful of times. The rearrangement joins TRBV5-1 to TRBJ2-5, with D uncertain. Trimming cost V 2 bases and J 0 bases, with 14 bases left between them. Per germline, CDR1 SGHRS and CDR2 YFSETQ. CDR3 length: 16 amino acids. The CDR3 DNA reads TGCGCCAGCAGCTTATCCGCCAGCCACTACCAAGAGACCCAGTACTTC. This codes for CASSLSASHYQETQYF.

This clone has just a few counts. The chain uses TRBV25-1 and TRBJ1-1; D is ambiguous. Trimming stripped 6 bases from V and 1 base from J, with 3 bases between. Germline lookup yields CDR1 MGHDK and CDR2 SYGVNS. There are 11 residues in the CDR3. The chain's CDR3 is CASRWNTEAFF. Here the CDR3 DNA reads TGTGCCAGCAGATGGAACACTGAAGCTTTCTTT.

This clone was picked up a small number of times. V and J are TRBV29-1 and TRBJ2-7; a weak D match, TRBD1 (6 bases). Deletions cut 7 bases from V and 4 bases from J, with 14 bases between. Germline CDR1 is SQVTM and CDR2 is ANQGSEA. This CDR3 has 12 amino acids. CDR3 in DNA: TGCAGCGCCCTGGGGGCACAATACGAGCAGTACTTC. Translating gives CSALGAQYEQYF.